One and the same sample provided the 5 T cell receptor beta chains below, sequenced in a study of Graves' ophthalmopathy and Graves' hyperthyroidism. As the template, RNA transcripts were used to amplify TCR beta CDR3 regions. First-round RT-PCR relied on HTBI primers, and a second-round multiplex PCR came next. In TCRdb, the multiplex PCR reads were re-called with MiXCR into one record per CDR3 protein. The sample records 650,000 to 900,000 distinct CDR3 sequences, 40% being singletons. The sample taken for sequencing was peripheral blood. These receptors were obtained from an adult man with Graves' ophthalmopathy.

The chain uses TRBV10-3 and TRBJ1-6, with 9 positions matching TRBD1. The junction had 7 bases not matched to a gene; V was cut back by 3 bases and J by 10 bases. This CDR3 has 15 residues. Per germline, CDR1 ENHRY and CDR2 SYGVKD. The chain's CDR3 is CAISERDRAYSPLHF. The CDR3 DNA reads TGTGCCATCAGTGAAAGGGACAGGGCATACTCACCCCTCCACTTT.

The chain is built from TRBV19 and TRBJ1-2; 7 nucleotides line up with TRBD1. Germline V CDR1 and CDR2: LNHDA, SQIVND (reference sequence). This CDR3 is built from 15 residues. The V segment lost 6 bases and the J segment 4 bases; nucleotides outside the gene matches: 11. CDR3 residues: CASSDRGGQPYGYTF. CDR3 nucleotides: TGTGCCAGTAGCGATAGAGGGGGACAGCCCTATGGCTACACCTTC.

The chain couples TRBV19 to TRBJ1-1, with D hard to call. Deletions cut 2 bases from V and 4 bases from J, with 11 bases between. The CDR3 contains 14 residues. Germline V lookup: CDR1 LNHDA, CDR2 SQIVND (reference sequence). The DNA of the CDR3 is TGTGCCAGTAGTATATGGCTGACAAGCACTGAAGCTTTCTTT. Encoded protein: CASSIWLTSTEAFF.

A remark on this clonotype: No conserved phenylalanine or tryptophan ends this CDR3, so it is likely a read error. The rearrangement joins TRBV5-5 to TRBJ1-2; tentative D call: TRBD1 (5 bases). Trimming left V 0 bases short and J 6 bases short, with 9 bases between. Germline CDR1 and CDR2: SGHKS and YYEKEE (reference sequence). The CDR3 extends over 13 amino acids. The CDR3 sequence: CASSLGGMDGYTL. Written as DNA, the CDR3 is TGTGCCAGCAGCTTGGGGGGGATGGATGGCTACACCCTC.

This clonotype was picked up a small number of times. Written as DNA, the CDR3 is TGTGCCAGCAGCCAAGTATTCCGACTAGCGGGAAAGGGTGGAGAGACCCAGTACTTC. Translation: CASSQVFRLAGKGGETQYF. The chain recombines TRBV14 with TRBJ2-5; TRBD2 matches 11 bases. The junction had 14 bases not matched to a gene; V was cut back by 1 base and J by 4 bases. The CDR3 has 19 amino acids. CDR1 is SGHDN and CDR2 is FVKESK in the germline V gene.